Below are 13 T cell receptor beta chains sequenced from a single sample in a study of blood T cell repertoires in COVID-19. The repertoire was sequenced with immunoSEQ multiplex PCR; TCRdb's copy has only in-frame clones and lacks some. The sample lists approximately 240,000 clones, approximately 81% occurring once. Sequences were obtained from peripheral blood. Receptor source: a woman aged 55 to 70 who had recovered from COVID-19.

CDR3 DNA sequence: TGTGCCAGCAGCCCACAGGGGGTATATGGCTACACCTTC. The encoded protein is CASSPQGVYGYTF. This chain links TRBV27 with TRBJ1-2; 8 bases are a match to TRBD1. The CDR3 length is 13 residues. With 6 bases clipped from V and 5 bases from J, the junction kept 5 bases outside the gene matches. Germline V lookup: CDR1 MNHEY, CDR2 SMNVEV (reference sequence).

This chain uses TRBV6-6 with TRBJ1-2; 7 bases line up with TRBD1. The trim removed 1 base at V and 2 bases at J, leaving 4 bases unmatched. Germline values: CDR1 MNHNY, CDR2 SVGAGI (reference sequence). This CDR3 contains 15 residues. The CDR3 nucleotides are TGTGCCAGCAGTTACTTAACAGGGGCAAACTATGGCTACACCTTC. Its protein product is CASSYLTGANYGYTF.

The chain joins TRBV19 to TRBJ1-5; D might be TRBD1 (5 bases). The germline V gene has CDR1 LNHDA and CDR2 SQIVND (reference sequence). This CDR3 spans 18 amino acids. Trimming shortened V by 3 bases and J by 2 bases, and 20 bases separated the two germline ends. The CDR3 DNA follows: TGTGCCAGTAGTATCCCCCGTGACAGCTCTATCGGCAATCAGCCCCAGCATTTT. Its translation: CASSIPRDSSIGNQPQHF.

The CDR3 sequence is CASSISRGADTQYF. The DNA of the CDR3 is TGTGCCAGTAGTATTTCCAGGGGAGCAGATACGCAGTATTTT. The J gene is TRBJ2-3, the V gene TRBV19; possibly TRBD1 for D (6 bases). The CDR3 covers 14 residues. The V end was cut by 3 bases, the J end by 4 bases, with 11 bases between. In germline, CDR1 is LNHDA, CDR2 SQIVND (reference sequence).

This sequence joins TRBV3-1 (or the pseudogene TRBV3-2) and TRBJ1-4; no clear D gene. The V and J ends lost 6 bases and 16 bases respectively, with 6 bases between them. Germline CDR1 and CDR2: LGHDT and YNNKEL (reference sequence). The CDR3 loop spans 8 amino acids. The CDR3 DNA follows: TGTGCCAGCAGTGGCTGGTTTTTT. Translation: CASSGWFF.

The chain links TRBV6-2 or TRBV6-3 to TRBJ1-1; D not resolved. Germline CDR1 MNHEY, CDR2 SVGEGT. Trimming removed 4 bases from V and 11 bases from J, with 14 bases in between. CDR3 length equals 12 residues. The CDR3 region has the DNA TGTGCCAGCAGTTCCAGGTATACATGGGCTTTCTTT. It codes for CASSSRYTWAFF.

The genes are TRBV7-2 and TRBJ1-2; the D gene is possibly TRBD1 (6 bases). Between the trimmed V and J ends, which lost 5 bases and 2 bases, there was a span of 15 bases. Per germline, CDR1 SGHTA and CDR2 FQGNSA. The CDR3 spans 15 residues. DNA of the CDR3: TGTGCCAGCAGCCCTACGACAGGAGCCAACTATGGCTACACCTTC. Translation: CASSPTTGANYGYTF.

The chain has TRBV6-1 and TRBJ2-5; 10 bases agree with TRBD1. Losses at the gene ends were 0 bases for V and 2 bases for J; bases not matched to a gene: 3. The CDR3 is 16 amino acids. Looked up from germline, CDR1 is MNHNS and CDR2 is SASEGT. CDR3 nucleotides: TGTGCCAGCAGTGAAGCTGGGGACAGGGGACAAGAGACCCAGTACTTC. It encodes CASSEAGDRGQETQYF.

The chain joins TRBV24-1 to TRBJ2-1; TRBD1 matches 8 bases. CDR1 and CDR2 (germline): KGHDR, SFDVKD. J was trimmed by 5 bases and V by 2 bases; bases with no gene match: 7. The CDR3 has 16 amino acids. The CDR3: CATSDSYRGNHNEQFF. The CDR3 DNA reads as TGTGCCACCAGTGATTCGTACAGGGGGAACCACAATGAGCAGTTCTTC.

V gene TRBV2 combines with J gene TRBJ1-5; D ambiguous. CDR3 length: 14 amino acids. The germline gives CDR1 SNHLY, CDR2 FYNNEI. V was cut by 5 bases and J by 0 bases, with 8 bases left in between. The CDR3 DNA reads TGTGCCAGCAGTATTCCACTTAGCAATCAGCCCCAGCATTTT. Translating it yields CASSIPLSNQPQHF. Complete variable domain (other parts from reference TRBV2 and TRBJ1-5): EPEVTQTPSHQVTQMGQEVILRCVPISNHLYFYWYRQILGQKVEFLVSFYNNEISEKSEIFDDQFSVERPDGSNFTLKIRSTKLEDSAMYFCASSIPLSNQPQHFGDGTRLSIL.

This sequence joins TRBV7-3 and TRBJ2-3; D is uncertain. Germline V gene data show CDR1 as SGHTA and CDR2 as FQGTGA. The CDR3 has 15 residues. V lost 2 bases and J lost 4, with 13 bases in between. CDR3 amino acids: CASSLRSYGSDTQYF. CDR3 nucleotides: TGTGCCAGCAGCTTACGGTCCTACGGTTCAGATACGCAGTATTTT. Looking up the rest from reference TRBV7-3 and TRBJ2-3 gives the full variable domain: GAGVSQTPSNKVTEKGKYVELRCDPISGHTALYWYRQSLGQGPEFLIYFQGTGAADDSGLPNDRFFAVRPEGSVSTLKIQRTERGDSAVYLCASSLRSYGSDTQYFGPGTRLTVL.

This sequence joins TRBV11-3 and TRBJ2-3; 7 nucleotides agree with TRBD2. The trim removed 0 bases at V and 6 bases at J, leaving 0 bases unmatched. The CDR3 contains 13 residues. Germline assignment: CDR1 SGHNT and CDR2 YENEEA. As DNA, the CDR3 is TGTGCCAGCAGCTTAGAAGCGGGGGATACGCAGTATTTT. Translated: CASSLEAGDTQYF.

The chain employs TRBV29-1 and TRBJ2-5; 7 positions match TRBD1. The CDR3 length is 13 residues. V shed 6 bases and J 1 base; nucleotides not matched to a gene: 5. Per the germline V gene, CDR1 is SQVTM and CDR2 is ANQGSEA. The CDR3 DNA sequence: TGCAGCGTCGTCGGGACAGCCCAAGAGACCCAGTACTTC. This translates into CSVVGTAQETQYF.